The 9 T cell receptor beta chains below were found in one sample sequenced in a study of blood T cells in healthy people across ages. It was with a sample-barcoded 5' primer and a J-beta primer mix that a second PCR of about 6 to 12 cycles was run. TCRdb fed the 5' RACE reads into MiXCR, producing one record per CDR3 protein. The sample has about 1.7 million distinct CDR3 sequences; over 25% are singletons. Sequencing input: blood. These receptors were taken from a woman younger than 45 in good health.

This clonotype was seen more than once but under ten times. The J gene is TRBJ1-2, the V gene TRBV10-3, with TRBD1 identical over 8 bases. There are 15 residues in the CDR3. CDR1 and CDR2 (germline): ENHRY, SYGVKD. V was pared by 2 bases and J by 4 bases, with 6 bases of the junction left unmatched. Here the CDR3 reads CAISEGTGVGYGYTF. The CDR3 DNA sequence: TGTGCCATCAGTGAGGGGACAGGCGTAGGCTATGGCTACACCTTC.

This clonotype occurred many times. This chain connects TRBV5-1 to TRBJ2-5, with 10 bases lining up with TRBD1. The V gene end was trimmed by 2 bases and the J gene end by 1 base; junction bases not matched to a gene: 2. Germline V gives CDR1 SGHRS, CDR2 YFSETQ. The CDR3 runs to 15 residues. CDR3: CASSLRDRGQETQYF. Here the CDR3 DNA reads TGCGCCAGCAGCTTAAGGGACAGGGGCCAAGAGACCCAGTACTTC.

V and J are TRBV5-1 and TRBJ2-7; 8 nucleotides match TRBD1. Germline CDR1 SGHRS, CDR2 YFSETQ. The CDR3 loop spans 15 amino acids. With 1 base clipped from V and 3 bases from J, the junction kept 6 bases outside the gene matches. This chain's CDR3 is CASSLSQGANYEQYF. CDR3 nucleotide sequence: TGCGCCAGCAGCTTGTCGCAGGGGGCAAACTACGAGCAGTACTTC.

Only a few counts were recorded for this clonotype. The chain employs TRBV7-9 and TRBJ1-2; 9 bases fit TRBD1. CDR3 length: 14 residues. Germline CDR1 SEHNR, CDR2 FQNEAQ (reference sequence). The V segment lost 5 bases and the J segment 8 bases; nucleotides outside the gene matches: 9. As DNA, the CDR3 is TGTGCCAGCAGCCTCCCCGGGACAGGGAAAGGCTACACCTTC. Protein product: CASSLPGTGKGYTF.

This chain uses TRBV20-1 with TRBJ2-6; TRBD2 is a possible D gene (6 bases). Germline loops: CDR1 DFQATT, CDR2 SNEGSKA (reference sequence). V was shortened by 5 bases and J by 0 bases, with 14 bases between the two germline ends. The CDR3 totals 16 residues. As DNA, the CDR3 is TGCAGTGCTGGGAGGCAGGCCTTCTCTGGGGCCAACGTCCTGACTTTC. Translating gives CSAGRQAFSGANVLTF.

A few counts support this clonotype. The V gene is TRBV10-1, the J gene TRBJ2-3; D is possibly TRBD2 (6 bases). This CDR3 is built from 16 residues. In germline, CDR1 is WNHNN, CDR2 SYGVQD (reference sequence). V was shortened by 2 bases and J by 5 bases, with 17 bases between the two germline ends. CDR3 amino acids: CASSESRGKMRDTQYF. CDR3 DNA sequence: TGCGCCAGCAGTGAGAGTCGCGGGAAGATGAGAGATACGCAGTATTTT.

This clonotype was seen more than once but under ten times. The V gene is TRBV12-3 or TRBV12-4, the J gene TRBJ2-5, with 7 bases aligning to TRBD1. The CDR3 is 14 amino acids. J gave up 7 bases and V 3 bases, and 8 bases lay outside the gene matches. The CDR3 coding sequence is TGTGCCAGCAGTTTCAGACAGGGATCAGGGACCCAGTACTTC. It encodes CASSFRQGSGTQYF.

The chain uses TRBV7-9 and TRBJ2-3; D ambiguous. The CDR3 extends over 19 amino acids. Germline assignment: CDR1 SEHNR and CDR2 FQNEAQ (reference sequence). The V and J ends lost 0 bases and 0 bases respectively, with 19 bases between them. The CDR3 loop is CASSLAMRLMGLSTDTQYF. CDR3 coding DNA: TGTGCCAGCAGCTTAGCGATGAGACTGATGGGTTTAAGCACAGATACGCAGTATTTT.

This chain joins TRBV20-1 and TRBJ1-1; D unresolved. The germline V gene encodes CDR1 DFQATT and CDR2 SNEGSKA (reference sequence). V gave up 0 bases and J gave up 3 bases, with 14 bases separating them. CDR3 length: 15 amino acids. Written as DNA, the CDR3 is TGCAGTGCTAGAGAGGGGTCCTCGGCAGACACTGAAGCTTTCTTT. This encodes CSAREGSSADTEAFF.